Presented here are 16 T cell receptor beta chains from one specimen sequenced in a study of CD8+ T cells in alopecia areata. Regarding treatment: oral pan-JAK inhibitor, 5-10 mg twice daily. After isolation, RNA underwent reverse transcription to generate cDNA as the sequencing template. Sequencing used immunoSEQ multiplex PCR; TCRdb keeps in-frame clones, though not all of them. The table shows fewer than 150,000 clones, with approximately 52% occurring only once. The source was CD8+ T cells sorted from blood, collected at week 4, from a patient treated with tofacitinib. The receptors here all came from a human donor with alopecia areata.

The rearrangement links TRBV9 to TRBJ1-1, with TRBD1 matching 7 bases. The CDR3 spans 14 residues. CDR1 and CDR2 from the germline V gene are SGDLS and YYNGEE. Trimming removed 3 bases from V and 4 bases from J; junction bases left unmatched: 6. This CDR3 reads CASSGKTGSTEAFF. In nucleotides, the CDR3 is TGTGCCAGCAGCGGAAAGACAGGGTCCACTGAAGCTTTCTTT.

This clone occurred a few times. The V and J genes are TRBV9 and TRBJ1-1; 7 bases are a match to TRBD1. There are 15 residues in the CDR3. Germline V lookup: CDR1 SGDLS, CDR2 YYNGEE. The ends lost 3 bases at V and 0 bases at J; junction bases unmatched: 5. CDR3 sequence (DNA): TGTGCCAGCAGCGAGAGGGACAGAATGAACACTGAAGCTTTCTTT. It translates to CASSERDRMNTEAFF.

In its sample, this clone was seen a few times. The chain has TRBV27 and TRBJ1-1, with unresolved D. Trimming removed 2 bases at V and 1 base at J, with 8 bases between. CDR3 length equals 14 residues. The germline V gene has CDR1 MNHEY and CDR2 SMNVEV (reference sequence). The CDR3: CASSLTYSNTEAFF. The CDR3 nucleotides are TGTGCCAGCAGTTTAACATACTCGAACACTGAAGCTTTCTTT.

The rearrangement joins TRBV30 to TRBJ2-2, with no clear D. Germline lookup yields CDR1 GTSNPN and CDR2 SVGIG (reference sequence). With 1 base removed from V and 4 bases from J, the gap between germline ends came to 10 bases. This CDR3 is built from 14 residues. The CDR3 sequence: CAWSAGQVTGELFF. CDR3 bases: TGTGCCTGGAGTGCGGGCCAGGTCACCGGGGAGCTGTTTTTT.

V gene TRBV5-1 combines with J gene TRBJ2-3; D gene uncertain. Germline V lookup: CDR1 SGHRS, CDR2 YFSETQ. V was shortened by 4 bases and J by 4 bases, with 7 bases between the two germline ends. The CDR3 is 12 amino acids. The CDR3 reads CASSLTPDTQYF. The DNA of the CDR3 is TGCGCCAGCAGCCTGACTCCAGATACGCAGTATTTT.

The chain has TRBV30 and TRBJ1-5; D might be TRBD1 (5 bases). Germline CDR1 and CDR2: GTSNPN and SVGIG (reference sequence). The CDR3 has 13 amino acids. Trimming removed 5 bases from V and 2 bases from J, with 10 bases in between. The CDR3 is CAWAGTGNQPQHF. The CDR3 DNA is TGTGCCTGGGCCGGGACCGGCAATCAGCCCCAGCATTTT.

The rearrangement links TRBV30 to TRBJ2-1; 11 nucleotides align to TRBD2. The CDR3 has 13 residues. V dropped 0 bases and J dropped 11; count of bases not matched to a gene: 3. Germline V gene data show CDR1 as GTSNPN and CDR2 as SVGIG (reference sequence). The DNA of the CDR3 is TGTGCCTGGAGTGTCACTAGCGGGGGCAAGCAGTTCTTC. It encodes CAWSVTSGGKQFF.

A word on this clone: Other DNA sequences within the sample encode an identical CDR3. The rearrangement links TRBV30 to TRBJ2-1; D is possibly TRBD1 or TRBD2 (5 bases each). CDR1 GTSNPN and CDR2 SVGIG come from the germline V gene (reference sequence). This CDR3 contains 11 residues. The ends were cut back, 3 bases at V and 9 bases at J, with 9 bases in the middle. CDR3 residues: CAWSAGSEQFF. CDR3 DNA: TGTGCCTGGAGCGCAGGGAGTGAGCAGTTCTTC.

This clone was picked up a small number of times. The chain combines TRBV29-1 with TRBJ1-4; D gene uncertain. This CDR3 is 13 amino acids long. CDR1 and CDR2 from the germline V gene are SQVTM and ANQGSEA. The V end was cut by 3 bases, the J end by 8 bases, with 13 bases between. This chain's CDR3 is CSVEEEGGEKLFF. The CDR3 DNA is TGCAGCGTTGAGGAGGAGGGCGGCGAAAAACTGTTTTTT.

The chain joins TRBV6-4 to TRBJ1-5; D remains unclear. This CDR3 is built from 13 residues. CDR1 is MRHNA, CDR2 SNTAGT, per germline. V lost 5 bases to trimming and J lost 3 bases, with 8 bases between them. CDR3 sequence reads: CASSPEPNQPQHF. The CDR3 DNA reads as TGTGCCAGCAGTCCGGAACCCAATCAGCCCCAGCATTTT.

This chain joins TRBV11-2 and TRBJ2-5, with D possibly TRBD2 on 6 matching bases. Germline V CDR1 and CDR2: SGHAT, FQNNGV. V lost 0 bases to trimming and J lost 3 bases, with 11 bases between them. CDR3 size: 15 residues. Here the CDR3 DNA reads TGTGCCAGCAGCTTAGAGGCGGGGAGCAAAGAGACCCAGTACTTC. Its protein is CASSLEAGSKETQYF.

V usage is TRBV29-1 and J usage is TRBJ2-3, with 8 bases identical to TRBD2. The germline V gene has CDR1 SQVTM and CDR2 ANQGSEA. This CDR3 contains 12 residues. Trimming at V came to 4 bases and at J to 3 bases, leaving 0 bases not matched to a gene. CDR3 in amino acids: CSVVAGTDTQYF. DNA of the CDR3: TGCAGCGTTGTAGCGGGGACAGATACGCAGTATTTT.

This chain links TRBV9 with TRBJ2-2; D is unresolved. Trimming pared 7 bases from V and 6 bases from J, leaving 4 bases between. Germline V gene data show CDR1 as SGDLS and CDR2 as YYNGEE. This CDR3 has 10 residues. The CDR3 loop reads CASGPGELFF. In nucleotides, the CDR3 is TGTGCCAGCGGGCCCGGGGAGCTGTTTTTT. The full variable domain, with the rest looked up from reference TRBV9 and TRBJ2-2, is DSGVTQTPKHLITATGQRVTLRCSPRSGDLSVYWYQQSLDQGLQFLIQYYNGEERAKGNILERFSAQQFPDLHSELNLSSLELGDSALYFCASGPGELFFGEGSRLTVL.

The chain employs TRBV27 and TRBJ2-3; possibly TRBD2 for D (6 bases). Germline assignment: CDR1 MNHEY and CDR2 SMNVEV (reference sequence). The CDR3 totals 16 residues. With 6 bases removed from V and 4 bases from J, the gap between germline ends came to 20 bases. CDR3 nucleotide sequence: TGTGCCAGCAGCCCTTATCGGGACTCTCCCCCAGATACGCAGTATTTT. Translated: CASSPYRDSPPDTQYF.

V and J are TRBV5-6 and TRBJ1-2; unclear D gene. Germline V gene lookup returns CDR1 SGHDT and CDR2 YYEEEE. Trimming removed 2 bases from V and 6 bases from J, with 11 bases in between. This CDR3 comprises 13 residues. CDR3 sequence: CASSFSGIHGYTF. Written as DNA, the CDR3 is TGTGCCAGCAGCTTTTCCGGAATTCATGGCTACACCTTC.

This chain uses TRBV11-2 with TRBJ2-5, with a possible D match to TRBD2 (6 bases). V lost 3 bases, J lost 1 base, and 12 bases lay in between. The CDR3 runs to 15 residues. Per the germline V gene, CDR1 is SGHAT and CDR2 is FQNNGV. The chain's CDR3 is CASSFTRDFQETQYF. For the CDR3, the DNA is TGTGCCAGCAGCTTTACCCGGGACTTCCAAGAGACCCAGTACTTC.